This T cell receptor beta chain was obtained from a study of T-cell reconstitution after alpha-beta-depleted transplantation in children. This clonotype was counted ten times or more. Its antigen is not identified. The germline V and J ends were trimmed by 6 bases and 0 bases, with 17 bases remaining between them. Germline loops: CDR1 MNHNS, CDR2 SASEGT. The CDR3 has 17 residues. Study results and limitations: Elevated TCRbeta diversity at day 60 was traced, in some patients, to surviving recipient T cells and thymic progenitors. T-cell counts and diversity at one year post-transplant came mainly from newly produced T cells. The origin of alpha-beta T cells about two months after transplant was reportedly several hundred expanded graft clones.

As it was prepared, the TCRbeta library received unique molecular identifiers. In TCRdb, the PCR reads were re-called with MiXCR into one record per CDR3 protein. The table lists hundreds of thousands of distinct CDR3 sequences, 23% of them singletons. This sequence joins TRBV6-1 and TRBJ2-2, with D unclear. The TCR originated in a boy in the first two years of life who had a stem cell transplant for acute myeloid leukemia, so the T cells may come from the graft donor. Here the sequenced sample was PBMCs, mostly from graft donor cells, taken 360 days after TCRalphabeta/CD19-depleted stem cell transplant. CDR3 region: CASSPYVGSANTGELFF. The CDR3 coding sequence is TGTGCCAGCAGCCCCTACGTCGGGTCGGCGAACACCGGGGAGCTGTTTTTT.